This T cell receptor beta chain was recorded in a study of T cells in Graves' hyperthyroidism and ophthalmopathy. There are 13 residues in the CDR3. Germline CDR1 reads SQVTM; CDR2 reads ANQGSEA. Unmatched junction bases numbered 9, after V lost 6 bases and J lost 5 bases. Amplification yielded TCR beta CDR3 regions, with RNA transcripts as the source. An initial round of RT-PCR targeting the TCR CDR3 relied on the HTBI primer set. TCRdb reprocessed the multiplex PCR reads with MiXCR, giving one entry per CDR3 protein. The top ten hold about 4.5% of the sample, which has hundreds of thousands of distinct CDR3 sequences, roughly 14% seen once.

The J gene is TRBJ2-7, the V gene TRBV29-1, with 8 bases fitting TRBD1. The sequenced sample was blood. This clonotype was sampled from a woman aged 35 to 49 with Graves' ophthalmopathy. The CDR3, as DNA: TGCAGCGTCGTCGGGCAGGGGGCCGACGAGCAGTACTTC. It codes for CSVVGQGADEQYF.